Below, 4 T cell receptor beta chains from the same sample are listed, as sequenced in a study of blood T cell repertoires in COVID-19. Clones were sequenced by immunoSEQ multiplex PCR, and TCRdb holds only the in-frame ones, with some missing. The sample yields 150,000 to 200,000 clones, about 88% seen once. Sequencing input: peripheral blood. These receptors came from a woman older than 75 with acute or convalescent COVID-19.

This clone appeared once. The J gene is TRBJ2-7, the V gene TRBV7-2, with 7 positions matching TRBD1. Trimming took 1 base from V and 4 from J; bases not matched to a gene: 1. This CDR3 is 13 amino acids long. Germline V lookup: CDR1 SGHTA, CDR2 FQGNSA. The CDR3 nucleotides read TGTGCCAGCAGCTTAGGCAGGGGGTACGAGCAGTACTTC. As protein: CASSLGRGYEQYF.

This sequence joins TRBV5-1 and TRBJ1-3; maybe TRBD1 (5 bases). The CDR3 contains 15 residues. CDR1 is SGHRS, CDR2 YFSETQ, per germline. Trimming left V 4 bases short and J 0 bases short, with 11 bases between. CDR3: CASSPAGISGNTIYF. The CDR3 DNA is TGCGCCAGCAGCCCCGCAGGGATCTCTGGAAACACCATATATTTT.

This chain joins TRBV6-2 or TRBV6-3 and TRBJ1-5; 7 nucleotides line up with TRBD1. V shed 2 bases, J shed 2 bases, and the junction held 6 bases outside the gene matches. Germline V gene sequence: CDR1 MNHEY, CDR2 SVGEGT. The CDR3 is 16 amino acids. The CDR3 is CASSYQGGAGNQPQHF. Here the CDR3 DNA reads TGTGCCAGCAGTTACCAAGGGGGCGCGGGCAATCAGCCCCAGCATTTT.

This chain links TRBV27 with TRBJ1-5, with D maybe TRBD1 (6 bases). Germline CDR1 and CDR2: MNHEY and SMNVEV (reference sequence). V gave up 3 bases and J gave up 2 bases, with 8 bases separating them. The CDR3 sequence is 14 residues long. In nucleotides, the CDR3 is TGTGCCAGCAGTTTTTGGGGGCGCAATCAGCCCCAGCATTTT. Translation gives CASSFWGRNQPQHF.